What follows is one TCR beta chain and its context. Antigen: not known. This specimen comes from a study of cytomegalovirus exposure and HLA in healthy donors. V dropped 9 bases and J dropped 0 bases, with 12 bases sitting between them. CDR3 size: 14 residues. Germline loops: CDR1 LNHDA, CDR2 SQIVND (reference sequence). Study observations and caveats: The authors enumerated 180 or so TCR beta chains as linked to cytomegalovirus.

Researchers ran the PCR with 60 Vbeta and 13 Jbeta primers. TCRdb keeps only in-frame clones here, not all; method: immunoSEQ multiplex PCR. The data contain about 100,000 clones, 79% of them singletons. Sequenced material: PBMCs. The receptor's source is a woman aged 40 to 50 in good health and CMV-seronegative. V is TRBV19 and J is TRBJ1-3; unclear D gene. CDR3 sequence reads: CASAQTSSGNTIYF. CDR3 sequence (DNA): TGTGCCAGCGCACAGACCAGCTCTGGAAACACCATATATTTT.